The clone carrying this TCR beta chain was observed a handful of times. What it binds is not known. Normal lung was taken at the farthest possible site, at least 3 cm from tumour. Sequencing used immunoSEQ multiplex PCR; TCRdb keeps in-frame clones, though not all of them. The repertoire includes 3,000 to 3,500 clones, about 73% of them detected once, and 9.5% to 15% sits in the top ten. The sample originates from a study of immune cell composition in non-small cell lung cancer. General observations from the study: Squamous carcinomas (roughly 80%) more often had tumour-associated clones >0.5% than adenocarcinomas (33%).

V shed 0 bases and J shed 0 bases, with 7 bases lying between them. The germline CDR1 and CDR2 sequences are SGHNT and YYREEE (reference sequence). The CDR3 is 16 amino acids. The specimen sequenced was non-adjacent lung tissue. The V gene is TRBV5-4, the J gene TRBJ2-6; D uncertain. The clonotype was recovered from a human donor with non-small cell lung cancer. The donor label of this sample is uncertain. CDR3: CASSLGQPSGANVLTF. CDR3 in DNA: TGTGCCAGCAGCTTGGGGCAACCCTCTGGGGCCAACGTCCTGACTTTC. The whole variable domain, filled in from reference TRBV5-4 and TRBJ2-6, reads ETGVTQSPTHLIKTRGQQVTLRCSSQSGHNTVSWYQQALGQGPQFIFQYYREEENGRGNFPPRFSGLQFPNYSSELNVNALELDDSALYLCASSLGQPSGANVLTFGAGSRLTVL.